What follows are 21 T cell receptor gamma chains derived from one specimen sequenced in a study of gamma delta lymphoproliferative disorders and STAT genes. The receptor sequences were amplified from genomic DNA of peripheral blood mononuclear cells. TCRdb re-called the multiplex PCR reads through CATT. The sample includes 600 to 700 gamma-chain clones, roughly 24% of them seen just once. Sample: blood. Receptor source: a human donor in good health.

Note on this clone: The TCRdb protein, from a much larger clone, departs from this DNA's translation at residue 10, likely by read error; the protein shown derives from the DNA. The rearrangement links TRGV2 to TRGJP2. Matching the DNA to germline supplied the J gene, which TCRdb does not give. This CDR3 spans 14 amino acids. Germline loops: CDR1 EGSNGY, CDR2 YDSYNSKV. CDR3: CATWDGRSDRIKTF. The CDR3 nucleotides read TGTGCCACCTGGGACGGTCGTAGTGATCGGATCAAGACGTTT.

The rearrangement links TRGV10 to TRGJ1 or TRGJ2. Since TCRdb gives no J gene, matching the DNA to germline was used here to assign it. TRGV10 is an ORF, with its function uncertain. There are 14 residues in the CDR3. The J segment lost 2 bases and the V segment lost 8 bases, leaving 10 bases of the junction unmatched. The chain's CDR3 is CAAWVPDYYYKKLF. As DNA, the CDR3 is TGTGCTGCGTGGGTCCCCGATTATTATTATAAGAAACTCTTT.

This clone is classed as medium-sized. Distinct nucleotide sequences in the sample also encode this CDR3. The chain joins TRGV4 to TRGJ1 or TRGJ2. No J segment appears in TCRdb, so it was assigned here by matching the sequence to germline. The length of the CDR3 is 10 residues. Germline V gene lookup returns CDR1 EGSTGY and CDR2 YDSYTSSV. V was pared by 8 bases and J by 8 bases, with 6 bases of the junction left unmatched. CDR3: CATLPNKKLF. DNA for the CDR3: TGTGCCACCTTGCCGAATAAGAAACTCTTT.

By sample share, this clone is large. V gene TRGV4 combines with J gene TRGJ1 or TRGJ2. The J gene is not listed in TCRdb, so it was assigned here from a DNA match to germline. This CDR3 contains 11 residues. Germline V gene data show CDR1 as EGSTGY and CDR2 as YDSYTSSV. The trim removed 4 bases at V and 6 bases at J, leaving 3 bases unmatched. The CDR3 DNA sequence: TGTGCCACCTGGGAGCCTTATAAGAAACTCTTT. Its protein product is CATWEPYKKLF.

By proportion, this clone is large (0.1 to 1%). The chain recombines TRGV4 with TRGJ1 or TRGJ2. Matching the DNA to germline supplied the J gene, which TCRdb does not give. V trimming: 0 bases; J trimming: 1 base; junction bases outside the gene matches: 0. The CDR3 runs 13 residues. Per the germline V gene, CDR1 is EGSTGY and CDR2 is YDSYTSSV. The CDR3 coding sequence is TGTGCCACCTGGGATGGGAATTATTATAAGAAACTCTTT. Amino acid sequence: CATWDGNYYKKLF.

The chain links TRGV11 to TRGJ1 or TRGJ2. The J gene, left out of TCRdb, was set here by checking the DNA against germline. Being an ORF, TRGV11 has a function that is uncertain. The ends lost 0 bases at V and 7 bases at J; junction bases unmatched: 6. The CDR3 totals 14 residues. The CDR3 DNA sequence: TGTGCCTGCTGGATTAGGCACGTCAACTATAAGAAACTCTTT. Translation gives CACWIRHVNYKKLF.

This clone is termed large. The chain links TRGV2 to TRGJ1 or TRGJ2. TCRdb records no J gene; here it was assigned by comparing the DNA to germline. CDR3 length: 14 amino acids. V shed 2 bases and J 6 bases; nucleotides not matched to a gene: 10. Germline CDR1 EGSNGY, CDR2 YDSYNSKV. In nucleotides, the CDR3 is TGTGCCACCTGGGACGCCCATGGGGGTTATAAGAAACTCTTT. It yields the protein CATWDAHGGYKKLF.

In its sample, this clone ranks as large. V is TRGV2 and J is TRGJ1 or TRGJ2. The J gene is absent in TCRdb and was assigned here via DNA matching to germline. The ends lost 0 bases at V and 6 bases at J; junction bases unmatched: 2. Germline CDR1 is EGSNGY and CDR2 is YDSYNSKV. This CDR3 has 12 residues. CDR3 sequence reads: CATWDGSYKKLF. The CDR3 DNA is TGTGCCACCTGGGACGGGTCTTATAAGAAACTCTTT.

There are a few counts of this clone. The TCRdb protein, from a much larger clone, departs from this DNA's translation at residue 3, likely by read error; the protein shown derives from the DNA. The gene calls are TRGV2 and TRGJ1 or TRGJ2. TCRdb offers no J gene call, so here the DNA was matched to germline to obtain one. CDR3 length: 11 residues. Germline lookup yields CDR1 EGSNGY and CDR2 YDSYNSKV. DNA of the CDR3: TGTGCCATCTGGGACGGCCATAAGAAACTCTTT. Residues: CAIWDGHKKLF.

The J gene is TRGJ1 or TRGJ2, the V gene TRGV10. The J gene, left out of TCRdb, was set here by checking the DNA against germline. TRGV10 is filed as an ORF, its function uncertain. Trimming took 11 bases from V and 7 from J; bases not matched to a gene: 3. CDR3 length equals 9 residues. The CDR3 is CAARYKKLF. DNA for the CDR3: TGTGCTGCGCGGTATAAGAAACTCTTT.

The CDR3 sequence: CACWIDAPSSDWIKTF. CDR3 DNA sequence: TGTGCCTGCTGGATTGATGCCCCTAGTAGTGATTGGATCAAGACGTTT. The chain has TRGV11 and TRGJP2. Since TCRdb gives no J gene, matching the DNA to germline was used here to assign it. TRGV11 falls under the ORF class, with uncertain function. The J segment lost 1 base and the V segment lost 6 bases, leaving 8 bases of the junction unmatched. There are 16 residues in the CDR3.

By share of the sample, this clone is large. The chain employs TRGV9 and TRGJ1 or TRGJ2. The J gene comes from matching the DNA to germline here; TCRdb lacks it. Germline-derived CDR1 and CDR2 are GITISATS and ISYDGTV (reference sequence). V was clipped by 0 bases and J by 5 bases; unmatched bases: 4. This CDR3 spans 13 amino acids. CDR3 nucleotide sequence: TGTGCCTTGTGGGAGGTGCTGCATTATAAGAAACTCTTT. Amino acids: CALWEVLHYKKLF.

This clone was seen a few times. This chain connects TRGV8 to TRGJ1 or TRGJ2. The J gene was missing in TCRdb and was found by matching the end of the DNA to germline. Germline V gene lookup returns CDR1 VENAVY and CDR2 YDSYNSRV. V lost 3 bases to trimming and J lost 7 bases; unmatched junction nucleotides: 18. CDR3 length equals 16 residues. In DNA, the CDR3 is TGTGCCACCTGGGATTTGAACCCTCCGGGGGACTATAAGAAACTCTTT. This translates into CATWDLNPPGDYKKLF.

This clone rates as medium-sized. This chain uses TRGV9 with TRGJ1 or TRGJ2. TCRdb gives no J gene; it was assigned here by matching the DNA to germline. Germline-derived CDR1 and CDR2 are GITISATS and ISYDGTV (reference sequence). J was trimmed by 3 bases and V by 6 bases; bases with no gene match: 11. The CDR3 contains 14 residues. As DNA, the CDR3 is TGTGCCTTGTGGTCCCCCGACCCTTATTATAAGAAACTCTTT. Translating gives CALWSPDPYYKKLF.

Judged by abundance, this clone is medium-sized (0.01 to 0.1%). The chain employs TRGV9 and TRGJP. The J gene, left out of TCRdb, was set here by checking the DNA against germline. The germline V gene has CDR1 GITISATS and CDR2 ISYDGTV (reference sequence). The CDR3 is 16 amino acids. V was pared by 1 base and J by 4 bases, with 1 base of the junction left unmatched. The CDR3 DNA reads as TGTGCCTTGTGGGAGGTTCAAGAGTTGGGCAAAAAAATCAAGGTATTT. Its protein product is CALWEVQELGKKIKVF.

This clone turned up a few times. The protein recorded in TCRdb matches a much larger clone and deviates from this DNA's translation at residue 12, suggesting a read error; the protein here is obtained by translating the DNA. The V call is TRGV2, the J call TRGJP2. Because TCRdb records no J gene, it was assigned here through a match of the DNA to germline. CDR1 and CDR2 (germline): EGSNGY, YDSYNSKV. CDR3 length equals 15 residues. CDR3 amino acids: CATWDVSSSDWTKTF. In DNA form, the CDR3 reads TGTGCCACCTGGGACGTAAGCAGTAGTGATTGGACCAAGACGTTT.

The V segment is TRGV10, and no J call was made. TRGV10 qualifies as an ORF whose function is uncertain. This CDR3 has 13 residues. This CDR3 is CAAWDLIIIRKLF. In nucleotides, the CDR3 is TGTGCTGCGTGGGATCTAATTATTATAAGAAAACTCTTT.

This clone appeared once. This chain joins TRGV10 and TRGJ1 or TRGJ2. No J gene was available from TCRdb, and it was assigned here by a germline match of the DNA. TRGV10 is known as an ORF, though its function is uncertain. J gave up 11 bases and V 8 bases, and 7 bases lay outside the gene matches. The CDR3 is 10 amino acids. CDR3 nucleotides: TGTGCTGCGTGGGATGGGGAGAAACTCTTT. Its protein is CAAWDGEKLF.

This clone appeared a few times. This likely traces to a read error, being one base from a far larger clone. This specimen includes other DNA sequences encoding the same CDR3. The CDR3 nucleotides are TGTGCCACCTGGGACGGGCGGGGCTCGAATTATTATAAGAAACTCTTT. Amino acid sequence: CATWDGRGSNYYKKLF. The chain carries TRGV2 and TRGJ1 or TRGJ2. TCRdb gives no J gene; it was assigned here by matching the DNA to germline. This CDR3 has 16 residues. J gave up 0 bases and V 0 bases, and 8 bases lay outside the gene matches. Germline loops: CDR1 EGSNGY, CDR2 YDSYNSKV.

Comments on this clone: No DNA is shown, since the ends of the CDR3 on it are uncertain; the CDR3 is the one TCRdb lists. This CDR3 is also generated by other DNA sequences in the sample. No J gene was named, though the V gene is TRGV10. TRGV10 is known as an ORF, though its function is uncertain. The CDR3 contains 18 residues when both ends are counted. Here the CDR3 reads CAAWDYFIRNSLAVEQHF.

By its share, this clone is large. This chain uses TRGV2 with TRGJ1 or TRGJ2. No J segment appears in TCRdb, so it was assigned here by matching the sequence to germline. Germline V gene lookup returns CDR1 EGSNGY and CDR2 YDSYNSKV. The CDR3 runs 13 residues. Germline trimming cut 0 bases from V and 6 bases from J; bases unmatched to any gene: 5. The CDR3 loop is CATWDGPSYKKLF. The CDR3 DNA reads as TGTGCCACCTGGGACGGGCCGAGTTATAAGAAACTCTTT.